The 10 T cell receptor beta chains presented below share a single source sample, sequenced in a study of vaccination and CD4 T cells after COVID-19. Time point here: late sampling 161 to 241 days after vaccination in a few convalescent patients. Treatment given: roughly 11-day PBMC culture with coronavirus spike peptide pools or control peptides (ViraFEST assay). The study sequenced cultured CD4+ T cell DNA using the Oncomine TCR Beta short-read assay. MiXCR, run by TCRdb on the PCR reads, gives a single entry per CDR3 protein. The table records 25,000 or so distinct CDR3 sequences, 36% of them present only once. For these TCRs, the target antigens are not known. The starting material was CD4+ T cells from blood, cultured in vitro, obtained about 7 months after SARS-CoV-2 vaccination. These receptors were obtained from a human donor who had recovered from COVID-19.

This clonotype was recorded once. The gene calls are TRBV20-1 and TRBJ2-1, with 8 bases fitting TRBD2. Losses at the gene ends were 2 bases for V and 6 bases for J; bases not matched to a gene: 12. Germline values: CDR1 DFQATT, CDR2 SNEGSKA (reference sequence). The CDR3 has 16 amino acids. CDR3 amino acids: CSARRVAGGGANEQFF. The CDR3 bases are TGCAGTGCTAGAAGGGTGGCGGGAGGAGGGGCCAATGAGCAGTTCTTC.

The rearrangement uses TRBV20-1 and TRBJ2-4; 10 positions match TRBD1. V gave up 3 bases and J gave up 2 bases; unmatched junction bases: 10. CDR1 and CDR2 (germline): DFQATT, SNEGSKA (reference sequence). The CDR3 spans 17 residues. This CDR3 is CSASPHQTGGPKNIQYF. Here the CDR3 DNA reads TGCAGTGCTAGTCCCCACCAGACAGGGGGCCCCAAAAACATTCAGTACTTC.

This clonotype was seen more than once but under ten times. The chain joins TRBV24-1 to TRBJ2-1; the match to TRBD2 covers 11 bases. Germline values: CDR1 KGHDR, CDR2 SFDVKD. This CDR3 region has 18 residues. J was trimmed by 8 bases and V by 2 bases; bases with no gene match: 13. This chain's CDR3 is CATSDSHRLAGRRDEQFF. CDR3 coding DNA: TGTGCCACCAGTGATTCCCATAGACTAGCGGGAAGGAGGGATGAGCAGTTCTTC.

The chain recombines TRBV20-1 with TRBJ1-2, with D unresolved. Trimming removed 3 bases at V and 1 base at J, with 6 bases between. Germline assignment: CDR1 DFQATT and CDR2 SNEGSKA (reference sequence). The CDR3 covers 12 residues. DNA of the CDR3: TGCAGTGCTAGCGGATATAACTATGGCTACACCTTC. As protein: CSASGYNYGYTF.

This clonotype came up a few times. This CDR3 is CASLPISGGETQYF. The CDR3 DNA sequence: TGTGCCAGCCTCCCGATTTCTGGGGGAGAGACCCAGTACTTC. V is TRBV2 and J is TRBJ2-5, with D possibly called TRBD1 or TRBD2 (5 bases each). The CDR3 is made up of 14 amino acids. Trimming cost V 8 bases and J 4 bases, with 17 bases left between them. Germline-derived CDR1 and CDR2 are SNHLY and FYNNEI.

There are a few counts of this clonotype. The V and J genes are TRBV6-4 and TRBJ1-1; tentatively, D is TRBD1 (6 bases). Trimming removed 5 bases at V and 4 bases at J, with 17 bases between. The germline V gene encodes CDR1 MRHNA and CDR2 SNTAGT. The CDR3 contains 15 residues. The DNA for the CDR3 is TGTGCCAGCAGTAAAACGGGCCCCAGGGGCACTGAAGCTTTCTTT. Its protein is CASSKTGPRGTEAFF.

This clonotype was seen more than once but under ten times. In nucleotides, the CDR3 is TGTGCCAGCAGGCCCACTCAGGGGTACACCGGGGAGCTGTTTTTT. Amino acids: CASRPTQGYTGELFF. The V and J genes are TRBV28 and TRBJ2-2; D may be TRBD1 (6 bases). The germline V and J ends were trimmed by 6 bases and 3 bases, with 14 bases remaining between them. Per germline, CDR1 MDHEN and CDR2 SYDVKM. The CDR3 runs to 15 residues.

This clonotype has just a few counts. This chain joins TRBV7-2 and TRBJ2-5; TRBD1 matches 7 bases. CDR1 SGHTA and CDR2 FQGNSA come from the germline V gene. The CDR3 has 13 residues. After removal of 1 base from V and 4 bases from J, the junction contained 0 bases not matched to a gene. CDR3 amino acids: CASSLDRGETQYF. For the CDR3, the DNA is TGTGCCAGCAGCTTAGACAGGGGAGAGACCCAGTACTTC.

The chain employs TRBV7-9 and TRBJ2-3; 7 bases are a match to TRBD2. CDR1 is SEHNR, CDR2 FQNEAQ, per germline (reference sequence). This CDR3 is built from 19 residues. V dropped 1 base and J dropped 1; count of bases not matched to a gene: 14. CDR3 sequence: CASSLGAGPLDGRTDTQYF. As DNA, the CDR3 is TGTGCCAGCAGCTTAGGAGCGGGGCCTCTCGACGGACGCACAGATACGCAGTATTTT.

This clonotype was counted between two and nine times. The CDR3 coding sequence is TGCGCCAGCAGTGGGCCAGGGCAAGAGACCCAGTACTTC. As protein: CASSGPGQETQYF. This rearrangement joins TRBV10-1 to TRBJ2-5; a possible D gene is TRBD1 (5 bases). Looked up from germline, CDR1 is WNHNN and CDR2 is SYGVQD (reference sequence). V lost 4 bases and J lost 2, with 8 bases in between. The CDR3 has 13 residues.